This T cell receptor (beta chain) was sequenced in a study of shared clonotypes between healthy human individuals. The study, taken as a whole, reports: Clonotypes that were shared across a few donors made up approximately 5.1% of naive CD4 clonotypes. Naive subsets tended to show greater estimated richness than memory subsets.

CDR1 and CDR2 (germline): SGHDT, YYEEEE. The CDR3 sequence is 15 residues long. V lost 4 bases and J lost 2; bases outside the gene matches: 8. TCRdb's copy holds only in-frame clones and misses some; the assay was immunoSEQ multiplex PCR. In the table there are nearly 600,000 clones, about 95% of which are singletons. Naivety among CD8 cells was defined by CD45RO negativity and positive CCR7 selection, thereby excluding terminally differentiated effector memory CD45RA+ cells. Worth noting for this clone: The antigen is not known.

The chain joins TRBV5-6 to TRBJ2-7; 8 nucleotides align to TRBD1. The specimen was naive CD8+ T cells sorted from blood. This clonotype was obtained from a woman aged 25 to 39 in good health. The CDR3, as DNA: TGTGCCAGCAGCAGGGTGGGGACAGGCACCTACGAGCAGTACTTC. It yields the protein CASSRVGTGTYEQYF.